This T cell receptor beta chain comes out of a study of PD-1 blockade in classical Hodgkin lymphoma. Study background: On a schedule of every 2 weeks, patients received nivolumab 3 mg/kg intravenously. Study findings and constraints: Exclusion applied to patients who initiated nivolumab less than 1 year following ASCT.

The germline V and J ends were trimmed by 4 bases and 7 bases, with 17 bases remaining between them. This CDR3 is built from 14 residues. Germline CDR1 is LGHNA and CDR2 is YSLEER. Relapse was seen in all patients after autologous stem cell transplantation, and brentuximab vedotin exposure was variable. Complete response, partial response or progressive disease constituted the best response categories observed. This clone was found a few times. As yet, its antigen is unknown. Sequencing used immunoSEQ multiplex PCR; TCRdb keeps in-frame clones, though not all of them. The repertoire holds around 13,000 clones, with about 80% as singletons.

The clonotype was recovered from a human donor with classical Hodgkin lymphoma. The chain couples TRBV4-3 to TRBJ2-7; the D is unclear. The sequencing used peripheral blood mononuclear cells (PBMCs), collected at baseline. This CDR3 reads CASSRYGPGQEQYF. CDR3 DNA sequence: TGCGCCAGCAGCCGATATGGACCCGGGCAAGAGCAGTACTTC.